This T cell receptor beta chain was sequenced during a study of technical replicates of blood from a few donors. This clone was detected only once. Here immunoSEQ multiplex PCR was the method, and the copy in TCRdb shows in-frame clones only, minus some. Counted here are tens of thousands of clones, around 94% occurring once; the ten biggest clones make up 0.25% to 0.3%. This CDR3 spans 15 amino acids. The junction had 7 bases not matched to a gene; V was cut back by 3 bases and J by 5 bases. Germline V lookup: CDR1 SNHLY, CDR2 FYNNEI. The gene calls are TRBV2 and TRBJ1-5, with TRBD1 identical over 7 bases. The source is a human donor in good health. Sequencing input: T cells isolated from PBMCs. The CDR3 region is CASSEPRDSHQPQHF. CDR3 coding DNA: TGTGCCAGCAGTGAGCCCCGGGACAGCCATCAGCCCCAGCATTTT.